Given below is one T cell receptor (beta chain) in context. The sample is drawn from a study of blood T cell repertoires in COVID-19. Overall study context: PBMCs, B-cell-depleted T cells, or T cells provided the cDNA or gDNA that made up the material.

Source study methods: Amplification of reference gene primers provided the estimated nucleated cell counts. Using immunoSEQ multiplex PCR, the repertoire was profiled, and TCRdb retains in-frame clones only, with some absent. D and trimming come from the DNA, and the V and J calls and clone size come from that table. The sample consists of about 240,000 clones, 70% to 85% of them appearing once. CDR3 length equals 14 residues. CDR1 is SGDLS, CDR2 YYNGEE, per germline. The V and J ends lost 0 bases and 3 bases respectively, with 10 bases between them. The chain has TRBV9 and TRBJ2-7; D is possibly TRBD2 (6 bases). The clonotype comes from an elderly woman with acute or convalescent COVID-19. The sequenced material came from peripheral blood. The CDR3 sequence is CASSVDVTSYEQYF. The CDR3 region has the DNA TGTGCCAGCAGCGTAGATGTGACTAGCTACGAGCAGTACTTC. Full variable domain (outside the CDR3, taken from reference TRBV9 and TRBJ2-7): DSGVTQTPKHLITATGQRVTLRCSPRSGDLSVYWYQQSLDQGLQFLIQYYNGEERAKGNILERFSAQQFPDLHSELNLSSLELGDSALYFCASSVDVTSYEQYFGPGTRLTVT.